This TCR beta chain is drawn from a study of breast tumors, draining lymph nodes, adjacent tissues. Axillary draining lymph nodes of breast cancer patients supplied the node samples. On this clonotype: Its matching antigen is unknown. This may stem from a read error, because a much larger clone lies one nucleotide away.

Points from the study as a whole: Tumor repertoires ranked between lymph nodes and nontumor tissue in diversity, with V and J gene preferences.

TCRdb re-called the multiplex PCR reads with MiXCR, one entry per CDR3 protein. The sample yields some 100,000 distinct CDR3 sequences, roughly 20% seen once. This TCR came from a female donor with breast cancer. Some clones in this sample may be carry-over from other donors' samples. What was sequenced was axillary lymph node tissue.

The CDR3 sequence is CASSPRDETQYF. DNA for the CDR3: TGTGCCAGTAGTCCGAGGGACGAGACCCAGTACTTC. The chain employs TRBV19 and TRBJ2-5; perhaps D is TRBD1 or TRBD2 (5 bases each). V lost 5 bases to trimming and J lost 5 bases, with 9 bases between them. Germline V gene data show CDR1 as LNHDA and CDR2 as SQIVND (reference sequence). This CDR3 is 12 amino acids long.